These 7 T cell receptor beta chains originate from one sample sequenced in a study of CD8 T cells in ankylosing spondylitis (dated by TCRdb to about 2017). Library preparation used 5' RACE. The data were produced on an Illumina MiSeq. Using fastp trimming at Q25 and MiXCR clonotype assembly, TCRdb reanalyzed the public sequencing data and kept in-frame beta chains. A single entry per CDR3 protein holds the most common genes and DNA from its merged rows. The sample contains 25,000 to 35,000 distinct CDR3 sequences, around 14% of them found a single time. Of the sample, 35% to 45% falls within the top ten clones. The sample comprised blood. The receptors come from a male donor with ankylosing spondylitis or in good health (not recorded which).

CDR3 sequence (DNA): TGTGCCAGCAGCCAAGGCGACAGGTTTAATGAAAAACTGTTTTTT. Translated: CASSQGDRFNEKLFF. The V and J genes are TRBV3-1 and TRBJ1-4; D perhaps matches TRBD1 (6 bases). CDR3 length: 15 amino acids. Germline V gene sequence: CDR1 LGHDT, CDR2 YNNKEL (reference sequence). Trimming removed 1 base at V and 4 bases at J, with 10 bases between.

The chain is built from TRBV7-3 and TRBJ2-3; D is unclear. V dropped 0 bases and J dropped 4 bases, with 8 bases sitting between them. The CDR3 is 14 amino acids. Germline V lookup: CDR1 SGHTA, CDR2 FQGTGA. The CDR3 DNA is TGTGCCAGCAGCTTAACCAATGGGGCAGATACGCAGTATTTT. This codes for CASSLTNGADTQYF.

This clonotype was seen a few times. The rearrangement uses TRBV15 and TRBJ2-7, with TRBD1 matching 11 bases. The CDR3 is 14 residues long. The V segment lost 5 bases and the J segment 6 bases; nucleotides outside the gene matches: 6. Germline V gene data show CDR1 as LNHNV and CDR2 as YYDKDF (reference sequence). The CDR3 nucleotides read TGTGCCACCAGCGCGGACAGGGGGCTTGGCGAGCAGTACTTC. Its protein is CATSADRGLGEQYF. Based on the CDR3 plus reference TRBV15 and TRBJ2-7, the full variable domain is DAMVIQNPRYQVTQFGKPVTLSCSQTLNHNVMYWYQQKSSQAPKLLFHYYDKDFNNEADTPDNFQSRRPNTSFCFLDIRSPGLGDTAMYLCATSADRGLGEQYFGPGTRLTVT.

This clonotype was counted only a few times. The CDR3: CASSSTAGGSNTGELFF. The CDR3 DNA sequence: TGCGCCAGCAGCTCTACAGCGGGAGGGTCGAACACCGGGGAGCTGTTTTTT. This rearrangement joins TRBV5-1 to TRBJ2-2; 10 bases map to TRBD2. CDR1 and CDR2 (germline): SGHRS, YFSETQ. The V and J ends lost 3 bases and 0 bases, in that order; junction bases with no gene match: 5. This CDR3 contains 17 residues.

This clonotype was recorded at least ten times. CDR3 sequence (DNA): TGTGCCAGCAGCTTATTTAGTGGCGGCGGTCGCTCTGGGGCCAACGTCCTGACTTTC. Translated: CASSLFSGGGRSGANVLTF. This chain connects TRBV7-3 to TRBJ2-6; D gene uncertain. V was shortened by 2 bases and J by 0 bases, with 17 bases between the two germline ends. Germline CDR1 reads SGHTA; CDR2 reads FQGTGA. The CDR3 is 19 residues long.

The chain couples TRBV9 to TRBJ2-3; 11 nucleotides match TRBD2. The germline CDR1 and CDR2 sequences are SGDLS and YYNGEE. The CDR3 runs to 17 residues. Trimming at V came to 0 bases and at J to 5 bases, leaving 8 bases not matched to a gene. CDR3 protein: CASSVGGSGGAKDTQYF. DNA of the CDR3: TGTGCCAGCAGCGTAGGAGGTAGCGGGGGGGCCAAAGATACGCAGTATTTT.

The chain is built from TRBV29-1 and TRBJ2-2; 8 bases fit TRBD1. In germline, CDR1 is SQVTM, CDR2 ANQGSEA. The CDR3 spans 16 residues. J gave up 1 base and V 6 bases, and 10 bases lay outside the gene matches. CDR3: CSVDKAGTGNTGELFF. The CDR3 nucleotides are TGCAGCGTCGATAAAGCCGGGACAGGGAACACCGGGGAGCTGTTTTTT.